These T cell receptor beta chains were read from a single sample in a study of control samples from healthy donors and cancer patients. The protocol was immunoSEQ multiplex PCR, while the TCRdb copy is restricted to in-frame clones and leaves out a portion. The data hold around 140,000 clones, with roughly 86% observed a single time. Sample: PBMCs. Receptors were obtained from a man aged 50 or older with head and neck cancer. The CDR3 runs from the conserved cysteine through the conserved F or W. D genes are given only for firm matches. Size tells how often a clone was seen (once, few, many) or the class of an expanded clone, and some rows leave it out.

abundance: .; v_gene: TRBV11-3; len: 16; j_gene: TRBJ1-5; d_gene: TRBD1; CDR3aa: CASSSPGTGDNQPQHF; CDR3nt: TGTGCCAGCAGCTCCCCCGGGACAGGGGATAATCAGCCCCAGCATTTT
abundance: .; v_gene: TRBV15; len: 13; j_gene: TRBJ2-1; d_gene: .; CDR3aa: CATSRRGYNEQFF; CDR3nt: TGTGCCACCAGCAGGAGGGGGTACAATGAGCAGTTCTTC
abundance: .; v_gene: TRBV18; len: 13; j_gene: TRBJ1-1; d_gene: .; CDR3aa: CASSPSGTTEAFF; CDR3nt: TGTGCCAGCTCACCGTCCGGGACCACTGAAGCTTTCTTT
abundance: .; v_gene: TRBV10-2; len: 12; j_gene: TRBJ1-2; d_gene: .; CDR3aa: CASSETTGGYTF; CDR3nt: TGCGCCAGCAGTGAGACGACGGGAGGCTACACCTTC
abundance: .; v_gene: TRBV27; len: 16; j_gene: TRBJ2-2; d_gene: TRBD2; CDR3aa: CASSSGLAGDTGELFF; CDR3nt: TGTGCCAGCAGTTCGGGACTAGCGGGAGACACCGGGGAGCTGTTTTTT
abundance: .; v_gene: TRBV29-1; len: 12; j_gene: TRBJ2-1; d_gene: TRBD1; CDR3aa: CSGLQGAWEQFF; CDR3nt: TGCAGCGGCCTACAGGGGGCCTGGGAGCAGTTCTTC
abundance: .; v_gene: TRBV28; len: 16; j_gene: TRBJ2-4; d_gene: TRBD2; CDR3aa: CASSLFVLAGADIQYF; CDR3nt: TGTGCCAGCAGTTTATTTGTCCTAGCGGGAGCCGACATTCAGTACTTC
abundance: .; v_gene: TRBV3-1/TRBV3-2; len: 17; j_gene: TRBJ2-2; d_gene: TRBD2; CDR3aa: CATSQDNWGGNTGELFF; CDR3nt: TGTGCCACCAGCCAAGATAATTGGGGGGGGAACACCGGGGAGCTGTTTTTT
abundance: .; v_gene: TRBV6-4; len: 18; j_gene: TRBJ1-4; d_gene: .; CDR3aa: CASSDLFRAQRLMEKLFF; CDR3nt: TGTGCCAGCAGCGACCTCTTTCGGGCACAGCGACTAATGGAAAAACTGTTTTTT
abundance: .; v_gene: TRBV6-4; len: 13; j_gene: TRBJ1-5; d_gene: .; CDR3aa: CASSGELGQPQHF; CDR3nt: TGTGCCAGCAGTGGGGAGCTCGGACAGCCCCAGCATTTT
abundance: .; v_gene: TRBV16; len: 17; j_gene: TRBJ1-1; d_gene: .; CDR3aa: CASSPLGSLRLNTEAFF; CDR3nt: TGTGCCAGCAGCCCACTGGGGAGTTTGAGGTTGAACACTGAAGCTTTCTTT
abundance: .; v_gene: TRBV9; len: 14; j_gene: TRBJ1-4; d_gene: .; CDR3aa: CASSSTGTNEKLFF; CDR3nt: TGTGCCAGCAGCTCTACAGGGACTAATGAAAAACTGTTTTTT
abundance: .; v_gene: TRBV5-1; len: 13; j_gene: TRBJ2-7; d_gene: .; CDR3aa: CASGPGWGYEQYF; CDR3nt: TGCGCCAGCGGCCCAGGGTGGGGGTACGAGCAGTACTTC
abundance: .; v_gene: TRBV5-4; len: 13; j_gene: TRBJ2-5; d_gene: TRBD1; CDR3aa: CASSRTGVETQYF; CDR3nt: TGTGCCAGCAGTCGGACAGGGGTCGAGACCCAGTACTTC
abundance: .; v_gene: TRBV6-5; len: 12; j_gene: TRBJ2-3; d_gene: .; CDR3aa: CAGGPGTDTQYF; CDR3nt: TGTGCTGGGGGGCCCGGCACAGATACGCAGTATTTT
abundance: .; v_gene: TRBV9; len: 15; j_gene: TRBJ2-7; d_gene: TRBD1; CDR3aa: CASSPVDRDSYEQYF; CDR3nt: TGTGCCAGCAGCCCCGTCGACAGGGACTCCTACGAGCAGTACTTC
abundance: .; v_gene: TRBV6-5; len: 15; j_gene: TRBJ2-2; d_gene: .; CDR3aa: CASRQGNVRAGELFF; CDR3nt: TGTGCCAGCAGACAGGGAAATGTACGGGCCGGGGAGCTGTTTTTT
abundance: .; v_gene: TRBV19; len: 13; j_gene: TRBJ1-5; d_gene: .; CDR3aa: CASSMTGTQPQHF; CDR3nt: TGTGCCAGTAGTATGACCGGGACTCAGCCCCAGCATTTT
abundance: .; v_gene: TRBV18; len: 15; j_gene: TRBJ2-7; d_gene: .; CDR3aa: CASSQAGLSSYEQYF; CDR3nt: TGTGCCAGCTCACAGGCAGGGCTAAGCTCCTACGAGCAGTACTTC
abundance: .; v_gene: TRBV7-9; len: 16; j_gene: TRBJ2-7; d_gene: .; CDR3aa: CASSLRGIGASYEQYF; CDR3nt: TGTGCCAGCAGCTTAAGGGGGATCGGGGCCTCCTACGAGCAGTACTTC
abundance: .; v_gene: TRBV5-1; len: 16; j_gene: TRBJ2-1; d_gene: TRBD2; CDR3aa: CASSLQTSGGYNEQFF; CDR3nt: TGCGCCAGCAGCTTGCAGACTAGCGGGGGTTACAATGAGCAGTTCTTC
abundance: .; v_gene: TRBV7-2; len: 16; j_gene: TRBJ2-2; d_gene: .; CDR3aa: CASSLLGRAHTGELFF; CDR3nt: TGTGCCAGCAGCTTATTGGGCAGGGCACACACCGGGGAGCTGTTTTTT
abundance: .; v_gene: TRBV5-1; len: 15; j_gene: TRBJ2-1; d_gene: .; CDR3aa: CASSFYYRTYNEQFF; CDR3nt: TGCGCCAGCAGCTTCTACTACCGAACTTACAATGAGCAGTTCTTC
abundance: .; v_gene: TRBV5-1; len: 18; j_gene: TRBJ2-7; d_gene: TRBD1; CDR3aa: CASSTIPGQGAGNYEQYF; CDR3nt: TGCGCCAGCAGCACAATCCCGGGACAGGGGGCCGGTAACTACGAGCAGTACTTC
abundance: once; v_gene: TRBV15; len: 13; j_gene: TRBJ1-3; d_gene: .; CDR3aa: CATSGYRGNTIYF; CDR3nt: TGTGCCACCAGCGGGTATCGTGGAAACACCATATATTTT
abundance: .; v_gene: TRBV2; len: 13; j_gene: TRBJ2-1; d_gene: .; CDR3aa: CASRGAGYNEQFF; CDR3nt: TGTGCCAGCAGAGGGGCGGGGTACAATGAGCAGTTCTTC
abundance: .; v_gene: TRBV24-1; len: 12; j_gene: TRBJ1-3; d_gene: .; CDR3aa: CATSDGVNTIYF; CDR3nt: TGTGCCACCAGTGATGGGGTAAACACCATATATTTT
abundance: .; v_gene: TRBV28; len: 18; j_gene: TRBJ2-3; d_gene: .; CDR3aa: CASSLRGRQRSITDTQYF; CDR3nt: TGTGCCAGCAGTTTAAGGGGCAGACAGCGGTCCATCACAGATACGCAGTATTTT
abundance: .; v_gene: TRBV27; len: 13; j_gene: TRBJ2-5; d_gene: .; CDR3aa: CASSSLGRETQYF; CDR3nt: TGTGCCAGCAGTTCTTTGGGGAGAGAGACCCAGTACTTC
abundance: .; v_gene: TRBV20-1; len: 11; j_gene: TRBJ2-1; d_gene: .; CDR3aa: CSAPGYNEQFF; CDR3nt: TGCAGTGCCCCGGGGTACAATGAGCAGTTCTTC
abundance: once; v_gene: TRBV29-1; len: 10; j_gene: TRBJ1-2; d_gene: .; CDR3aa: CSVQDYGYTF; CDR3nt: TGCAGCGTTCAAGACTATGGCTACACCTTC
abundance: .; v_gene: TRBV11-2; len: 13; j_gene: TRBJ1-1; d_gene: .; CDR3aa: CASSFDRRTEAFF; CDR3nt: TGTGCCAGCAGCTTTGATAGAAGAACTGAAGCTTTCTTT
abundance: .; v_gene: TRBV7-3; len: 15; j_gene: TRBJ2-1; d_gene: .; CDR3aa: CASSLVTSGYNEQFF; CDR3nt: TGTGCCAGCAGCTTAGTAACTAGTGGCTACAATGAGCAGTTCTTC
abundance: .; v_gene: TRBV2; len: 17; j_gene: TRBJ2-3; d_gene: TRBD2; CDR3aa: CASRARLAGGLADTQYF; CDR3nt: TGTGCCAGCAGGGCCCGCTTGGCGGGAGGGTTGGCAGATACGCAGTATTTT
abundance: once; v_gene: TRBV19; len: 16; j_gene: TRBJ2-1; d_gene: TRBD2; CDR3aa: CASSRLAGSYDNEQFF; CDR3nt: TGTGCCAGTAGTAGATTAGCGGGAAGTTACGACAATGAGCAGTTCTTC
abundance: .; v_gene: TRBV6-5; len: 13; j_gene: TRBJ1-1; d_gene: TRBD1; CDR3aa: CASRGQGAVEAFF; CDR3nt: TGTGCCAGCAGGGGACAGGGGGCGGTTGAAGCTTTCTTT
abundance: .; v_gene: TRBV29-1; len: 15; j_gene: TRBJ1-3; d_gene: .; CDR3aa: CSVKAGGDSGNTIYF; CDR3nt: TGCAGCGTTAAAGCGGGCGGTGACTCTGGAAACACCATATATTTT
abundance: .; v_gene: TRBV6-1; len: 16; j_gene: TRBJ2-5; d_gene: .; CDR3aa: CASSVSRPPGWKTQYF; CDR3nt: TGTGCCAGCAGTGTCTCGCGGCCCCCTGGGTGGAAGACCCAGTACTTC
abundance: .; v_gene: TRBV7-9; len: 15; j_gene: TRBJ2-7; d_gene: .; CDR3aa: CASSLGFNVPGEQYF; CDR3nt: TGTGCCAGCAGCTTGGGGTTTAATGTTCCGGGCGAGCAGTACTTC
abundance: once; v_gene: TRBV6-5; len: 14; j_gene: TRBJ1-2; d_gene: TRBD1; CDR3aa: CASTPQGGADGYTF; CDR3nt: TGTGCCAGCACCCCTCAGGGGGGGGCGGATGGCTACACCTTC
abundance: .; v_gene: TRBV20-1; len: 10; j_gene: TRBJ2-5; d_gene: .; CDR3aa: CSVPLGTQYF; CDR3nt: TGCAGTGTCCCCTTGGGGACCCAGTACTTC
abundance: .; v_gene: TRBV28; len: 15; j_gene: TRBJ1-5; d_gene: .; CDR3aa: CASIGIGYGNQPQHF; CDR3nt: TGTGCCAGCATTGGTATAGGCTATGGCAATCAGCCCCAGCATTTT
abundance: .; v_gene: TRBV13; len: 17; j_gene: TRBJ2-2; d_gene: TRBD2; CDR3aa: CASSPPGVAGGDGELFF; CDR3nt: TGTGCCAGCAGCCCGCCTGGGGTAGCGGGAGGCGACGGGGAGCTGTTTTTT
abundance: once; v_gene: TRBV19; len: 16; j_gene: TRBJ2-5; d_gene: TRBD1; CDR3aa: CASSGNRDREQETQYF; CDR3nt: TGTGCCAGTAGTGGAAACCGGGACAGGGAACAAGAGACCCAGTACTTC
abundance: .; v_gene: TRBV28; len: 12; j_gene: TRBJ2-2; d_gene: .; CDR3aa: CASSLNTGELFF; CDR3nt: TGTGCCAGCAGTCTCAATACCGGGGAGCTGTTTTTT
abundance: .; v_gene: TRBV30; len: 14; j_gene: TRBJ1-5; d_gene: .; CDR3aa: CAWSVWGVGQPQHF; CDR3nt: TGTGCCTGGAGTGTATGGGGGGTTGGGCAGCCCCAGCATTTT
abundance: .; v_gene: TRBV27; len: 14; j_gene: TRBJ1-1; d_gene: TRBD1; CDR3aa: CASSWTGERTEAFF; CDR3nt: TGTGCCAGCAGTTGGACAGGGGAAAGAACTGAAGCTTTCTTT
abundance: .; v_gene: TRBV19; len: 14; j_gene: TRBJ1-1; d_gene: .; CDR3aa: CASSISPANTEAFF; CDR3nt: TGTGCCAGTAGTATAAGCCCCGCGAACACTGAAGCTTTCTTT
abundance: .; v_gene: TRBV5-1; len: 14; j_gene: TRBJ2-7; d_gene: .; CDR3aa: CASSLALAEGEQYF; CDR3nt: TGCGCCAGCAGCTTGGCTCTGGCAGAGGGCGAGCAGTACTTC
abundance: .; v_gene: TRBV14; len: 15; j_gene: TRBJ1-5; d_gene: .; CDR3aa: CASSQEDRGGQPQHF; CDR3nt: TGTGCCAGCAGCCAAGAAGACAGAGGCGGTCAGCCCCAGCATTTT
abundance: .; v_gene: TRBV19; len: 15; j_gene: TRBJ1-6; d_gene: TRBD1; CDR3aa: CASSYLTGGNSPLHF; CDR3nt: TGTGCCAGTAGTTACTTGACAGGGGGTAATTCACCCCTCCACTTT
abundance: few; v_gene: TRBV7-6; len: 14; j_gene: TRBJ1-3; d_gene: .; CDR3aa: CASSLVGSGNTIYF; CDR3nt: TGTGCCAGCAGCTTAGTGGGCTCTGGAAACACCATATATTTT
abundance: .; v_gene: TRBV28; len: 16; j_gene: TRBJ1-4; d_gene: TRBD1; CDR3aa: CASSLWGTGGYEKLFF; CDR3nt: TGTGCCAGCAGTTTATGGGGGACAGGGGGGTACGAAAAACTGTTTTTT
abundance: .; v_gene: TRBV19; len: 12; j_gene: TRBJ1-6; d_gene: .; CDR3aa: CARRGEDSPLHF; CDR3nt: TGTGCCAGAAGAGGGGAGGATTCACCCCTCCACTTT
abundance: .; v_gene: TRBV7-9; len: 14; j_gene: TRBJ2-3; d_gene: .; CDR3aa: CASSSSISTDTQYF; CDR3nt: TGTGCCAGCAGCTCTAGCATCAGCACAGATACGCAGTATTTT